One and the same sample provided the 18 T cell receptor beta chains below, sequenced in a study of blood T cell repertoires in COVID-19. Repertoires were generated with immunoSEQ multiplex PCR, while TCRdb's copy carries only in-frame clones and drops some. The data show 120,000 or so clones, approximately 92% seen once. Sequenced material: peripheral blood. Source of these receptors: a man between 65 and 85 years old with active or convalescent COVID-19.

With respect to this clone: The sample contains more than one DNA sequence encoding this CDR3. The rearrangement joins TRBV19 to TRBJ1-5; D possibly corresponds to TRBD1 (6 bases). The CDR3 runs to 15 residues. CDR1 is LNHDA, CDR2 SQIVND, per germline (reference sequence). V dropped 1 base and J dropped 0 bases, with 7 bases sitting between them. The DNA of the CDR3 is TGTGCCAGTAGTATAGGGACAGCTAGCAATCAGCCCCAGCATTTT. Translated, it gives CASSIGTASNQPQHF.

The sample holds a few counts of this clone. The chain has TRBV3-1 (or the pseudogene TRBV3-2) and TRBJ1-5, with D maybe TRBD1 (6 bases). CDR3 length: 16 residues. Looked up from germline, CDR1 is LGHDT and CDR2 is YNNKEL (reference sequence). V lost 1 base and J lost 2, with 12 bases in between. CDR3 residues: CASSQVRRQGNQPQHF. Here the CDR3 DNA reads TGTGCCAGCAGCCAAGTAAGACGACAGGGCAATCAGCCCCAGCATTTT.

The DNA of the CDR3 is TGCGCCAGCAGCTCTCGGGACAGGGACGATACGCAGTATTTT. This codes for CASSSRDRDDTQYF. The chain links TRBV5-1 to TRBJ2-3, with TRBD1 identical over 9 bases. V shed 3 bases, J shed 6 bases, and the junction held 5 bases outside the gene matches. This CDR3 comprises 14 residues. CDR1 and CDR2 from the germline V gene are SGHRS and YFSETQ.

The CDR3 nucleotides read TGTGCCTGGAGTGTACCCCCTCAGGCGGGAGCTAACTATGGCTACACCTTC. It is translated as CAWSVPPQAGANYGYTF. The chain recombines TRBV30 with TRBJ1-2; D remains unclear. Trimming cost V 0 bases and J 0 bases, with 17 bases left between them. Germline CDR1 is GTSNPN and CDR2 is SVGIG (reference sequence). CDR3 length equals 17 residues.

V usage is TRBV27 and J usage is TRBJ2-1; D unresolved. CDR3 length: 14 residues. The V end lost 0 bases, the J end lost 8 bases, and 11 bases lay between the germline ends. Germline V gives CDR1 MNHEY, CDR2 SMNVEV (reference sequence). This chain's CDR3 is CASSLSSGLDEQFF. The CDR3 DNA is TGTGCCAGCAGTTTATCGTCTGGTCTAGATGAGCAGTTCTTC.

The chain combines TRBV3-1 (or the pseudogene TRBV3-2) with TRBJ2-1; D is unclear. Germline CDR1 is LGHDT and CDR2 is YNNKEL (reference sequence). Trimming took 4 bases from V and 5 from J, leaving 6 bases between them. This CDR3 contains 12 residues. The chain's CDR3 is CASSPRDNEQFF. The DNA for the CDR3 is TGTGCCAGCAGCCCCCGAGACAATGAGCAGTTCTTC.

V and J are TRBV10-3 and TRBJ2-3, with D unclear. Trimming stripped 10 bases from V and 3 bases from J, with 5 bases between. Germline V CDR1 and CDR2: ENHRY, SYGVKD. This CDR3 region has 10 residues. This CDR3 is CATGTDTQYF. In nucleotides, the CDR3 is TGTGCCACCGGGACAGATACGCAGTATTTT.

The chain carries TRBV27 and TRBJ1-6; 8 nucleotides line up with TRBD1. V lost 3 bases, J lost 5 bases, and 3 bases stayed unmatched. The V gene's germline CDR1 is MNHEY and CDR2 SMNVEV (reference sequence). There are 15 residues in the CDR3. CDR3 amino acids: CASSFGQGDNSPLHF. The CDR3 bases are TGTGCCAGCAGTTTTGGACAGGGAGATAATTCACCCCTCCACTTT.

This chain joins TRBV7-9 and TRBJ1-3; D gene ambiguous. The ends were cut back, 4 bases at V and 4 bases at J, with 11 bases in the middle. Looked up from germline, CDR1 is SEHNR and CDR2 is FQNEAQ (reference sequence). CDR3 length: 14 amino acids. CDR3 amino acids: CASSSMGVGNTIYF. In DNA form, the CDR3 reads TGTGCCAGCAGCTCAATGGGCGTAGGAAACACCATATATTTT.

The V and J genes are TRBV3-1 (or the pseudogene TRBV3-2) and TRBJ2-1; 12 bases are shared with TRBD2. Germline V gene sequence: CDR1 LGHDT, CDR2 YNNKEL (reference sequence). The CDR3 loop spans 15 amino acids. The trim removed 1 base at V and 9 bases at J, leaving 4 bases unmatched. The CDR3 reads CASSQGLAGGVEQFF. The DNA for the CDR3 is TGTGCCAGCAGCCAAGGGCTAGCGGGAGGGGTTGAGCAGTTCTTC.

For the CDR3, the DNA is TGCGCCAGCACTTCACTAGCGGGAGCGAACACCGGGGAGCTGTTTTTT. Its translation: CASTSLAGANTGELFF. The chain has TRBV5-1 and TRBJ2-2; 11 bases line up with TRBD2. V shed 6 bases and J 0 bases; nucleotides not matched to a gene: 4. Germline assignment: CDR1 SGHRS and CDR2 YFSETQ. This CDR3 contains 16 residues.

The chain carries TRBV19 and TRBJ1-1; TRBD1 matches 10 bases. The germline V gene encodes CDR1 LNHDA and CDR2 SQIVND (reference sequence). The CDR3 loop spans 15 amino acids. The J segment lost 1 base and the V segment lost 5 bases, leaving 4 bases of the junction unmatched. The CDR3 loop is CASSSRTGGNTEAFF. CDR3 sequence (DNA): TGTGCCAGTAGTTCCCGGACAGGGGGGAACACTGAAGCTTTCTTT.

This sequence joins TRBV24-1 and TRBJ1-1, with D unresolved. This CDR3 contains 13 residues. Trimming cost V 3 bases and J 5 bases, with 9 bases left between them. Germline assignment: CDR1 KGHDR and CDR2 SFDVKD. The CDR3 loop reads CATSDGEWTEAFF. The CDR3 coding sequence is TGTGCCACCAGTGATGGGGAGTGGACTGAAGCTTTCTTT.

V gene TRBV19 combines with J gene TRBJ1-4; D uncertain. V lost 6 bases, J lost 7 bases, and 15 bases lay in between. This CDR3 has 14 residues. Germline lookup yields CDR1 LNHDA and CDR2 SQIVND (reference sequence). For the CDR3, the DNA is TGTGCCAGTAGGTCGACCCGAGGTGGTGAAAAACTGTTTTTT. The encoded protein is CASRSTRGGEKLFF.

The rearrangement uses TRBV28 and TRBJ1-5, with 7 bases aligning to TRBD1. The CDR3 spans 17 residues. V lost 6 bases to trimming and J lost 0 bases; unmatched junction nucleotides: 11. Germline assignment: CDR1 MDHEN and CDR2 SYDVKM. The CDR3 region has the DNA TGTGCCAGCAGCGCGACAGGGAAGGGAGCTAGCAATCAGCCCCAGCATTTT. It codes for CASSATGKGASNQPQHF.

V and J are TRBV30 and TRBJ1-1; D possibly corresponds to TRBD1 (6 bases). V shed 0 bases and J shed 1 base, with 12 bases lying between them. CDR1 is GTSNPN and CDR2 is SVGIG in the germline V gene (reference sequence). The CDR3 sequence is 15 residues long. Here the CDR3 reads CAWSVPDRRNTEAFF. CDR3 nucleotides: TGTGCCTGGAGTGTACCTGACAGGCGGAACACTGAAGCTTTCTTT.

The CDR3 nucleotides are TGCGCCAGCAGCCCCGACAAAAATAGGCCTGAAGCTTTCTTT. It is translated as CASSPDKNRPEAFF. The rearrangement links TRBV5-1 to TRBJ1-1; D remains ambiguous. The CDR3 contains 14 residues. Trimming cost V 4 bases and J 6 bases, with 16 bases left between them. Germline V gives CDR1 SGHRS, CDR2 YFSETQ.

This clone was seen once. The chain links TRBV12-3 or TRBV12-4 to TRBJ2-2; D is unresolved. The CDR3 extends over 12 amino acids. Trimming removed 6 bases from V and 2 bases from J, with 4 bases in between. CDR3 protein: CASRSNTGELFF. The CDR3, as DNA: TGTGCCAGCAGGAGTAACACCGGGGAGCTGTTTTTT.